This T cell receptor (beta chain) originates from a study of cytomegalovirus exposure and HLA in healthy donors. V gave up 5 bases and J gave up 5 bases, with 21 bases separating them. CDR3 length: 16 residues. Germline-derived CDR1 and CDR2 are LNHNV and YYDKDF (reference sequence). Points on this clone: Its antigen remains unknown.

Findings and limits, study-wide: Later work found most CMV-associated TCR beta chains apparently HLA-restricted.

Vbeta (60) and Jbeta (13) primers were used in the PCR. Clones were read by immunoSEQ multiplex PCR, and TCRdb kept only the in-frame ones, dropping some. This table holds 120,000 to 150,000 clones, around 78% found once. The specimen was PBMCs. This chain uses TRBV15 with TRBJ1-1; a possible D gene is TRBD1 (6 bases). The receptor was isolated from a man aged 40-49 years in good health and CMV-seropositive. The CDR3 DNA reads TGTGCCACCAGCTCCGAGGGGGGGCGAAGGTATACTGAAGCTTTCTTT. The encoded protein is CATSSEGGRRYTEAFF.